A selection of T cell receptor beta chains follows, all from one sample in a study of T cells after yellow fever vaccination. One entry per CDR3 protein, called by TCRdb with MiXCR from the 5' RACE reads. The table lists under 300,000 distinct CDR3 sequences, 6.9% of them singletons, with about 0.85% in the top ten. Source: CD4+ T cells sorted from PBMCs, taken 15 days after the yellow fever booster vaccination. Receptors originate from a man under 40 who received the YFV17D yellow fever vaccine. The CDR3 runs from the conserved cysteine through the conserved F or W. D genes are given only for firm matches. The size of a clone is reported for some rows only, either as once, few or many, or as a class for expanded clones.

d_call: .
j_call: TRBJ1-1
clone_size: few
v_call: TRBV4-1
cdr3_nt: TGCGCCAGCAGGCCCCGCGACTTAACTGAAGCTTTCTTT
cdr3_aa: CASRPRDLTEAFF

d_call: .
j_call: TRBJ2-7
clone_size: .
v_call: TRBV5-1
cdr3_nt: TGCGCCAGCAGCTTGGGACTCCGTTGGCAGGGTGCTTACGAGCAGTACTTC
cdr3_aa: CASSLGLRWQGAYEQYF

d_call: .
j_call: TRBJ2-2
clone_size: few
v_call: TRBV20-1
cdr3_nt: TGCTGTGCTAGGAACCACTTGGGGAACAGGAACACCGGGGAGCTGTTTTTT
cdr3_aa: CCARNHLGNRNTGELFF

d_call: TRBD2
j_call: TRBJ2-5
clone_size: .
v_call: TRBV5-5
cdr3_nt: TGTGCCAGCAGCATAAGCGGGATCGCGGCTGAGACCCAGTACTTC
cdr3_aa: CASSISGIAAETQYF

d_call: .
j_call: TRBJ2-7
clone_size: .
v_call: TRBV12-3/TRBV12-4
cdr3_nt: TGTGCCAGCAGCCGGCAGGGAAAAAGCTCCTACGAGCAGTACTTC
cdr3_aa: CASSRQGKSSYEQYF

d_call: .
j_call: TRBJ2-5
clone_size: .
v_call: TRBV27
cdr3_nt: TGTGCCAGCAGTATACAGGCTCGGGAGACCCAGTACTTC
cdr3_aa: CASSIQARETQYF

d_call: .
j_call: TRBJ2-7
clone_size: many
v_call: TRBV5-1
cdr3_nt: TGCGCCAGCAGCCGAGTCGCCTACGAGCAGTACTTC
cdr3_aa: CASSRVAYEQYF

d_call: .
j_call: TRBJ2-3
clone_size: few
v_call: TRBV12-3/TRBV12-4
cdr3_nt: TGTGCCAGCAGTTTTCGAACGGGAAAAACAGATACGCAGTATTTT
cdr3_aa: CASSFRTGKTDTQYF

d_call: .
j_call: TRBJ1-6
clone_size: many
v_call: TRBV19
cdr3_nt: TGTGCCAGTAGTCCCACCAGGGACCCAACACCCCTCCACTTT
cdr3_aa: CASSPTRDPTPLHF

d_call: .
j_call: TRBJ2-3
clone_size: many
v_call: TRBV7-6
cdr3_nt: TGTGCCAGCAGCTTATACCTCGGAGATACGCAGTATTTT
cdr3_aa: CASSLYLGDTQYF

d_call: .
j_call: TRBJ2-5
clone_size: few
v_call: TRBV20-1
cdr3_nt: TGCAGTTTCGGTAGGGAGACCCAGTACTTC
cdr3_aa: CSFGRETQYF

d_call: .
j_call: TRBJ2-7
clone_size: few
v_call: TRBV29-1
cdr3_nt: TGCAGCGTTGCGGGGCTATACGAGCAGTACTTC
cdr3_aa: CSVAGLYEQYF

d_call: .
j_call: TRBJ2-6
clone_size: few
v_call: TRBV19
cdr3_nt: TGTGCCACCTCAAAAATCGCTGGGGCCAACGTCCTGACTTTC
cdr3_aa: CATSKIAGANVLTF

d_call: .
j_call: TRBJ1-4
clone_size: .
v_call: TRBV15
cdr3_nt: TGTGCCACCAGCCAAGACAGGTTTCTCGAAAAACTGTTTTTT
cdr3_aa: CATSQDRFLEKLFF

d_call: .
j_call: TRBJ1-2
clone_size: few
v_call: TRBV10-3
cdr3_nt: TGTGCCATCACCAGTGACGGGAGCTACACCTTC
cdr3_aa: CAITSDGSYTF

d_call: TRBD1
j_call: TRBJ1-4
clone_size: .
v_call: TRBV28
cdr3_nt: TGTGCCAGCAGTTCAGGGGGCCGGGAAAAACTGTTTTTT
cdr3_aa: CASSSGGREKLFF

d_call: TRBD2
j_call: TRBJ2-7
clone_size: .
v_call: TRBV29-1
cdr3_nt: TGCAGCGTTACCGGGACTAGCGGCTACGAGCAGTACTTC
cdr3_aa: CSVTGTSGYEQYF

d_call: TRBD2
j_call: TRBJ2-7
clone_size: many
v_call: TRBV5-5
cdr3_nt: TGTGCCAGCAGCTTGGCCCTTACTAGCGGGAGGTGGTCCTACGAGCAGTACTTC
cdr3_aa: CASSLALTSGRWSYEQYF

d_call: .
j_call: TRBJ2-6
clone_size: many
v_call: TRBV10-3
cdr3_nt: TGTGCCATCGGTGGAGGGGGCTCCTCTGGGGCCAACGTCCTGACTTTC
cdr3_aa: CAIGGGGSSGANVLTF